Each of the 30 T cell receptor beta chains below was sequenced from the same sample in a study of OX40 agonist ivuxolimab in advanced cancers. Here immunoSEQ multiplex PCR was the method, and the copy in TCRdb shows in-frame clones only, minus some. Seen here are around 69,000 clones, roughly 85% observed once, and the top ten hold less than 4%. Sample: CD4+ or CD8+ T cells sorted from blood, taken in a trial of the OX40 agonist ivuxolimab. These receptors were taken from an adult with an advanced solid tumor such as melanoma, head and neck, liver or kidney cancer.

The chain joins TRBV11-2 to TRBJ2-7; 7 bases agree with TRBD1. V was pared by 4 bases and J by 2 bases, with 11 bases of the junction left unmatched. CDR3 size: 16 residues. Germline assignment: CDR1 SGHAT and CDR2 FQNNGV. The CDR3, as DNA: TGTGCCAGCAGCTCCCGCCTTACAGGGGAAGCCTACGAGCAGTACTTC. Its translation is CASSSRLTGEAYEQYF.

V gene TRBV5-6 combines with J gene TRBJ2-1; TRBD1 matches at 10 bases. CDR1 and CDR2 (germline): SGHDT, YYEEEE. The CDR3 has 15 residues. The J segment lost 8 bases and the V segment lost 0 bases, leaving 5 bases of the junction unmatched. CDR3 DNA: TGTGCCAGCAGCTTGGTAGGGACAGGGGAATATGAGCAGTTCTTC. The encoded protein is CASSLVGTGEYEQFF.

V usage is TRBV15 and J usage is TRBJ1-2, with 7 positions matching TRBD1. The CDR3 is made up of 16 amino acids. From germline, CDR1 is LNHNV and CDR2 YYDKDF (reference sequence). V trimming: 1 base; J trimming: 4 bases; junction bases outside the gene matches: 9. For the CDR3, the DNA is TGTGCCACCAGCAGAGGCCGGGACAGCCCTTTCTATGGCTACACCTTC. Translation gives CATSRGRDSPFYGYTF.

The CDR3 is CATSRDRLGYSAPAAFF. The CDR3, as DNA: TGTGCCACCAGCAGAGATCGACTGGGCTACAGCGCCCCGGCGGCTTTCTTT. The chain couples TRBV15 to TRBJ1-1; D remains ambiguous. Trimming cost V 0 bases and J 11 bases, with 25 bases left between them. From germline, CDR1 is LNHNV and CDR2 YYDKDF (reference sequence). This CDR3 spans 17 amino acids.

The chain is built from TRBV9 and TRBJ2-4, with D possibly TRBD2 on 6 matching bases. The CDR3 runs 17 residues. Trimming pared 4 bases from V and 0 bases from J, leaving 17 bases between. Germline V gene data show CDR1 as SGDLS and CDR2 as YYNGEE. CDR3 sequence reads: CASSSSGTSLAKNIQYF. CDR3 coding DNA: TGTGCCAGCAGCTCCAGCGGTACTAGCTTAGCCAAAAACATTCAGTACTTC.

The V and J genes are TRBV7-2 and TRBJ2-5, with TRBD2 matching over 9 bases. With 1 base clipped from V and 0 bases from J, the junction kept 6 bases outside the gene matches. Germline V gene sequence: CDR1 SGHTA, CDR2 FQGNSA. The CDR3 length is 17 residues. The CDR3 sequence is CASSLGAGGPYQETQYF. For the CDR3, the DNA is TGTGCCAGCAGCTTAGGAGCGGGGGGACCGTACCAAGAGACCCAGTACTTC.

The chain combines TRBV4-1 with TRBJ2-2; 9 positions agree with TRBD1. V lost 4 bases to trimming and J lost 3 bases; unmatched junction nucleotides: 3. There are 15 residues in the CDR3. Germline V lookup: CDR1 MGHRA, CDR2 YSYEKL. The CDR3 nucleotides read TGCGCCAGCAGCCCCCGACAGGGGGACACCGGGGAGCTGTTTTTT. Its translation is CASSPRQGDTGELFF.

The CDR3 DNA reads as TGTGCCAGCAGTCACAGGGGGCACTCACCCCTCCACTTT. Translating it yields CASSHRGHSPLHF. The V call is TRBV6-5, the J call TRBJ1-6; 9 bases agree with TRBD1. Trimming removed 5 bases from V and 10 bases from J; junction bases left unmatched: 3. Germline V gene data show CDR1 as MNHEY and CDR2 as SVGAGI. The CDR3 totals 13 residues.

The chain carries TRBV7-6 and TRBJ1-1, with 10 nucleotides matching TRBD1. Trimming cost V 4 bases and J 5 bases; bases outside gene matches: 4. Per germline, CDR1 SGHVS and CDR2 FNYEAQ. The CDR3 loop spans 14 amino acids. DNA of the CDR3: TGTGCCAGCAGCTCTCCGGGACAGGGGACTGAAGCTTTCTTT. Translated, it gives CASSSPGQGTEAFF.

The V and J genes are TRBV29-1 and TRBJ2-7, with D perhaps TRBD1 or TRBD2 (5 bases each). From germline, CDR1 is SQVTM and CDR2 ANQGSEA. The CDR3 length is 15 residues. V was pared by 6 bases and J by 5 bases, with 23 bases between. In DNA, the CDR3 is TGCAGCGTCCCCGAAAGAGGGGCCTCCTACCACGAGCAGTACTTC. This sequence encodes CSVPERGASYHEQYF.

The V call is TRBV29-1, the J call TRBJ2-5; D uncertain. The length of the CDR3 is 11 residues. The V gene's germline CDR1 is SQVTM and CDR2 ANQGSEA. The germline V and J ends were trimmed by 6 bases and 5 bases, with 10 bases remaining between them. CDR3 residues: CSVRVGETQYF. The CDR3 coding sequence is TGCAGCGTACGAGTGGGGGAGACCCAGTACTTC.

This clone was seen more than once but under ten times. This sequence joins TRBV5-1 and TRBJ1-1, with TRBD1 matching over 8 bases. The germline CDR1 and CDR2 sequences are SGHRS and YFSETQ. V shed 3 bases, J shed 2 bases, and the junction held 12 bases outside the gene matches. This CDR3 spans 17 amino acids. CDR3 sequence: CASSSPIRTGTNTEAFF. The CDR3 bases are TGCGCCAGCAGCTCCCCTATACGGACAGGGACAAACACTGAAGCTTTCTTT.

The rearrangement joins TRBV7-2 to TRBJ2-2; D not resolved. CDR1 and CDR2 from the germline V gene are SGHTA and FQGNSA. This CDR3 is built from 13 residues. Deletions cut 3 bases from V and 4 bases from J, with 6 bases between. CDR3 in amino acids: CASSFRSTGELFF. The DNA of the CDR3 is TGTGCCAGCAGCTTCCGGAGCACCGGGGAGCTGTTTTTT.

This chain's CDR3 is CASSIWQGLDEQFF. CDR3 bases: TGTGCCAGTAGTATTTGGCAGGGATTGGATGAGCAGTTCTTC. V gene TRBV19 combines with J gene TRBJ2-1; tentatively, D is TRBD1 (5 bases). The germline CDR1 and CDR2 sequences are LNHDA and SQIVND (reference sequence). V was clipped by 3 bases and J by 8 bases, with 14 bases between them. This CDR3 is built from 14 residues. Looking up the rest from reference TRBV19 and TRBJ2-1 gives the full variable domain: DGGITQSPKYLFRKEGQNVTLSCEQNLNHDAMYWYRQDPGQGLRLIYYSQIVNDFQKGDIAEGYSVSREKKESFPLTVTSAQKNPTAFYLCASSIWQGLDEQFFGPGTRLTVL.

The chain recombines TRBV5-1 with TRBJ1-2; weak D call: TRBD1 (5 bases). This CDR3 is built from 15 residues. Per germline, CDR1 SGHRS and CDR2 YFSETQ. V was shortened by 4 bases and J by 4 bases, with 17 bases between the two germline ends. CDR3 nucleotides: TGCGCCAGCAGCCAGACTCCCGGGACCCCCTATGGCTACACCTTC. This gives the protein CASSQTPGTPYGYTF. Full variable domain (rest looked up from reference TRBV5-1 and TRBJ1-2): KAGVTQTPRYLIKTRGQQVTLSCSPISGHRSVSWYQQTPGQGLQFLFEYFSETQRNKGNFPGRFSGRQFSNSRSEMNVSTLELGDSALYLCASSQTPGTPYGYTFGSGTRLTVV.

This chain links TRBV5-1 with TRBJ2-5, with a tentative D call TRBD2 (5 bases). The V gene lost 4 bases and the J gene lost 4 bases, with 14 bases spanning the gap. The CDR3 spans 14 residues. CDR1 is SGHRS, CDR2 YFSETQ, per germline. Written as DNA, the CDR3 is TGCGCCAGCAGCAAGGAGAGGGCGGGAGAGACCCAGTACTTC. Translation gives CASSKERAGETQYF. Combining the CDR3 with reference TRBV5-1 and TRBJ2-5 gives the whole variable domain KAGVTQTPRYLIKTRGQQVTLSCSPISGHRSVSWYQQTPGQGLQFLFEYFSETQRNKGNFPGRFSGRQFSNSRSEMNVSTLELGDSALYLCASSKERAGETQYFGPGTRLLVL.

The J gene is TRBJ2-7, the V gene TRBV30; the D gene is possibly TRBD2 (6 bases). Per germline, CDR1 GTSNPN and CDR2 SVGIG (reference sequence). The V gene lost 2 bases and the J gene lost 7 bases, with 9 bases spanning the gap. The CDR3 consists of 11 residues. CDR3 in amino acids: CAWSLGGEQYF. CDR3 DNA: TGTGCCTGGAGTCTGGGGGGTGAGCAGTACTTC. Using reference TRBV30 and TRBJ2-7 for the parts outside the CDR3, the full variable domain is SQTIHQWPATLVQPVGSPLSLECTVEGTSNPNLYWYRQAAGRGLQLLFYSVGIGQISSEVPQNLSASRPQDRQFILSSKKLLLSDSGFYLCAWSLGGEQYFGPGTRLTVT.

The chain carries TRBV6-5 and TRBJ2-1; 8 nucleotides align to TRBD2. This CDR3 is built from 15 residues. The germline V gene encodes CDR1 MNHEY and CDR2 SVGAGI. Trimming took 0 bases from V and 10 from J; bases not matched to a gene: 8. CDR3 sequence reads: CASSYSRVAGYEQFF. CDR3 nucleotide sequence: TGTGCCAGCAGTTACTCGCGGGTAGCGGGATACGAGCAGTTCTTC.

As DNA, the CDR3 is TGCGCCAGCAGTGTGCAGGGGGCGTCGAATTCACCCCTCCACTTT. Encoded protein: CASSVQGASNSPLHF. The genes are TRBV5-1 and TRBJ1-6; 8 positions match TRBD1. The CDR3 has 15 amino acids. CDR1 and CDR2 from the germline V gene are SGHRS and YFSETQ. With V trimmed by 5 bases and J by 7 bases, 8 bases remained unmatched.

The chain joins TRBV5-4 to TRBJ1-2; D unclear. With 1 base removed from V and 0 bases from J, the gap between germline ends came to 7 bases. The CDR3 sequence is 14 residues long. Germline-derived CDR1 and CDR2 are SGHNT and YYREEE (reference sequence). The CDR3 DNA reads TGTGCCAGCAGCTTGTCAGCAGCTAACTATGGCTACACCTTC. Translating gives CASSLSAANYGYTF. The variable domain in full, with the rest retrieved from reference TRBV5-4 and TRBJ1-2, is ETGVTQSPTHLIKTRGQQVTLRCSSQSGHNTVSWYQQALGQGPQFIFQYYREEENGRGNFPPRFSGLQFPNYSSELNVNALELDDSALYLCASSLSAANYGYTFGSGTRLTVV.

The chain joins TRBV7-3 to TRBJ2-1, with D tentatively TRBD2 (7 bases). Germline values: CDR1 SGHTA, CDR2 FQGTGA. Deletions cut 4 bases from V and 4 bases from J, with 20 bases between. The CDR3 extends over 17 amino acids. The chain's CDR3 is CASSSSVGAGVYNEQFF. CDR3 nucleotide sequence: TGTGCCAGCAGCTCCTCGGTGGGGGCGGGGGTATACAATGAGCAGTTCTTC. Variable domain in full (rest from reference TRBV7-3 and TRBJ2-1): GAGVSQTPSNKVTEKGKYVELRCDPISGHTALYWYRQSLGQGPEFLIYFQGTGAADDSGLPNDRFFAVRPEGSVSTLKIQRTERGDSAVYLCASSSSVGAGVYNEQFFGPGTRLTVL.

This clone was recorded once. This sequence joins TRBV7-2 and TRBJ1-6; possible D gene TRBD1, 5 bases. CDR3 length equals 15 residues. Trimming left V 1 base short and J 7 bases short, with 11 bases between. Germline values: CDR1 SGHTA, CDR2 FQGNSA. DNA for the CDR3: TGTGCCAGCAGCTTAGGGACGAGGGGAAATTCACCCCTCCACTTT. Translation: CASSLGTRGNSPLHF.

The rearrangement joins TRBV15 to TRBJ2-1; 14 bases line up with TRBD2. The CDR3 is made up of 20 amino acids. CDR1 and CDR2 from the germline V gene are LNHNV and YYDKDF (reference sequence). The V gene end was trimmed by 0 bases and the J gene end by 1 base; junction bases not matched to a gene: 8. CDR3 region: CATSRERLAGGPRSYNEQFF. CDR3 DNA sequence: TGTGCCACCAGCAGAGAGAGACTAGCGGGAGGGCCGAGGTCCTACAATGAGCAGTTCTTC.

The CDR3 loop reads CAWSVGSSGYTF. The CDR3 DNA sequence: TGTGCCTGGAGTGTAGGAAGTAGTGGCTACACCTTC. V and J are TRBV30 and TRBJ1-2; D is unclear. The CDR3 runs to 12 residues. Between the trimmed V and J ends, which lost 0 bases and 7 bases, there was a span of 9 bases. CDR1 and CDR2 from the germline V gene are GTSNPN and SVGIG (reference sequence).

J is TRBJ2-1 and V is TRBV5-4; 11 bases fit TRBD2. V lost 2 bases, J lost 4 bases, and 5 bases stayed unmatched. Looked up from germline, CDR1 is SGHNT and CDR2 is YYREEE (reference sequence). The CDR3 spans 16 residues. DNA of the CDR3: TGTGCCAGCAGCTTATCCGGGACTAGCGGTTACAATGAGCAGTTCTTC. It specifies CASSLSGTSGYNEQFF.

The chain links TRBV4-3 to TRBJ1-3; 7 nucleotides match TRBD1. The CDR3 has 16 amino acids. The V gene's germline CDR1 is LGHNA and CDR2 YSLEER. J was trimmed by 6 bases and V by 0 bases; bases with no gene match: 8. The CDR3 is CASSQEPNRGENTIYF. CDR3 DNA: TGCGCCAGCAGCCAAGAACCCAACAGGGGTGAAAACACCATATATTTT.

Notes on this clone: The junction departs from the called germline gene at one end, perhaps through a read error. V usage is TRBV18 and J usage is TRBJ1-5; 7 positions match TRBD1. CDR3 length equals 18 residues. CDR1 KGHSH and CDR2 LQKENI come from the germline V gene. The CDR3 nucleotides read TGTGCCAGCTCAGCACCCCGACAGGGAGCAAGGAGCAATCAGCCCCAGCATTTT. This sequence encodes CASSAPRQGARSNQPQHF.

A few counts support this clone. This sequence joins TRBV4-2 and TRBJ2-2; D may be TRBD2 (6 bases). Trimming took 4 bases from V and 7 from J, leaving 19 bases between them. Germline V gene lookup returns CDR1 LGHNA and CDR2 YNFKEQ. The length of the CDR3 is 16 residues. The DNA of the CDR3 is TGTGCCAGCAGCCCCTACGGGAGTGGGATTGGCGGGGAGCTGTTTTTT. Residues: CASSPYGSGIGGELFF.

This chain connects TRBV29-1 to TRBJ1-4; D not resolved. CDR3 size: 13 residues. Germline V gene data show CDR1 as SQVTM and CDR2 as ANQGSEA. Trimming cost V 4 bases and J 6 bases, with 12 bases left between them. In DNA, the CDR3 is TGCAGCGTTGCGTCCAAGCGTGATGAAAAACTGTTTTTT. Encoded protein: CSVASKRDEKLFF.

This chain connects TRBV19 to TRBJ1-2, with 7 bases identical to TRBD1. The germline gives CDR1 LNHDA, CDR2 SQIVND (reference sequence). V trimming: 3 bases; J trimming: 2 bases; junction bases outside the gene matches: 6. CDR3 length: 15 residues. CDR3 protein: CASSIVQGRNYGYTF. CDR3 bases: TGTGCCAGTAGTATCGTACAGGGGCGAAACTATGGCTACACCTTC.